The present TCR beta chain was sequenced within a study of T cells in Graves' hyperthyroidism and ophthalmopathy. Germline loops: CDR1 SGHDN, CDR2 FVKESK. The V end was cut by 4 bases, the J end by 4 bases, with 13 bases between. This CDR3 is 14 amino acids long. Researchers took RNA transcripts and amplified the TCR beta CDR3 regions from them. The TCR CDR3 was amplified in a first-round RT-PCR using the HTBI primer set. One entry per CDR3 protein results from TCRdb running MiXCR on the multiplex PCR reads. The table includes 350,000 to 400,000 distinct CDR3 sequences, approximately 15% detected once. If no ophthalmopathy progression occurred within 18 months, Graves' hyperthyroidism was stable. Patients aged 18 to 65 had newly diagnosed hyperthyroidism lasting under 2 months. Patients with uncontrolled infections, other autoimmune diseases, pregnancy or lactation were excluded. Diagnoses were established using clinical symptoms, serum thyroxine and TRAb, thyroid ultrasound and orbital computed tomography.

The specimen was blood. The chain carries TRBV14 and TRBJ1-1; a weak D match, TRBD1 (6 bases). This TCR derives from a woman under 40 with Graves' hyperthyroidism. The CDR3 region has the DNA TGTGCCAGCAGCCCTAGGGGGGTTAGCACTGAAGCTTTCTTT. Its protein is CASSPRGVSTEAFF.